This T cell receptor beta chain emerged from a study of blood T cell repertoires in COVID-19. Looking at the study overall: Italy, Spain and the United States were the sources of the convalescent and acute COVID-19 samples. PBMCs, B-cell-depleted T cells, or T cells provided the cDNA or gDNA that made up the material.

In the case of this clone: The sample has other DNA sequences that encode this CDR3 too.

Only in-frame clones appear in the TCRdb table, and some are missing; sequencing was by immunoSEQ multiplex PCR. The sample consists of tens of thousands of clones, 75% of them appearing once. Germline values: CDR1 SGHDT, CDR2 YYEEEE. With 2 bases clipped from V and 6 bases from J, the junction kept 2 bases outside the gene matches. The CDR3 covers 13 residues. V and J are TRBV5-6 and TRBJ1-2, with 9 bases that match TRBD1. The source is a woman in her forties or fifties with acute or convalescent COVID-19. Sequenced material: peripheral blood. This CDR3 reads CASSLRQGDGYTF. The CDR3 bases are TGTGCCAGCAGCTTAAGACAGGGGGATGGCTACACCTTC.